Listed here are 9 T cell receptor beta chains from one sample, sequenced in a study of shared clonotypes between healthy human individuals. The naive CD8 population came from CD45RO-negative cells selected for CCR7, without terminally differentiated effector memory CD45RA+ cells. Assay: immunoSEQ multiplex PCR; the TCRdb copy retains only in-frame clones and omits some. Here the sample spans more than 500,000 clones, roughly 96% being singletons. Sequencing was carried out using naive CD8+ T cells sorted from blood. The receptors stem from a woman aged 25-40 years in good health.

The genes are TRBV19 and TRBJ2-1; D call uncertain. Deletions cut 3 bases from V and 3 bases from J, with 12 bases between. This CDR3 comprises 15 residues. Germline V gene sequence: CDR1 LNHDA, CDR2 SQIVND (reference sequence). CDR3 DNA sequence: TGTGCCAGTAGTATGCCGGGTTTAGACTACAATGAGCAGTTCTTC. Translated: CASSMPGLDYNEQFF.

The chain combines TRBV28 with TRBJ2-5; possibly TRBD2 for D (6 bases). Trimming removed 2 bases at V and 4 bases at J, with 14 bases between. CDR1 and CDR2 (germline): MDHEN, SYDVKM. The CDR3 consists of 15 residues. The DNA for the CDR3 is TGTGCCAGCAGTTTAATTGCGGAGGGGTCAGAGACCCAGTACTTC. It is translated as CASSLIAEGSETQYF. The full variable domain, its missing parts supplied by reference TRBV28 and TRBJ2-5, is DVKVTQSSRYLVKRTGEKVFLECVQDMDHENMFWYRQDPGLGLRLIYFSYDVKMKEKGDIPEGYSVSREKKERFSLILESASTNQTSMYLCASSLIAEGSETQYFGPGTRLLVL.

The CDR3: CASSRLGSEQYF. CDR3 in DNA: TGTGCCAGCAGCCGACTCGGTTCAGAGCAGTACTTC. The chain links TRBV11-2 to TRBJ2-5, with no clear D. The CDR3 sequence is 12 residues long. V dropped 5 bases and J dropped 11 bases, with 15 bases sitting between them. CDR1 SGHAT and CDR2 FQNNGV come from the germline V gene.

This rearrangement joins TRBV27 to TRBJ1-2, with TRBD1 identical over 7 bases. Germline CDR1 and CDR2: MNHEY and SMNVEV (reference sequence). V lost 5 bases to trimming and J lost 8 bases; unmatched junction nucleotides: 5. The CDR3 length is 12 residues. In DNA form, the CDR3 reads TGTGCCAGCAGTCCGACAGGGTGGGGCTACACCTTC. It encodes CASSPTGWGYTF.

The chain employs TRBV28 and TRBJ1-1; D is unresolved. The CDR3 is 16 residues long. The V gene's germline CDR1 is MDHEN and CDR2 SYDVKM. The V gene lost 6 bases and the J gene lost 0 bases, with 17 bases spanning the gap. The chain's CDR3 is CASSPPGILMNTEAFF. The CDR3 nucleotides read TGTGCCAGCAGCCCCCCAGGAATTCTTATGAACACTGAAGCTTTCTTT. Full variable domain (rest looked up from reference TRBV28 and TRBJ1-1): DVKVTQSSRYLVKRTGEKVFLECVQDMDHENMFWYRQDPGLGLRLIYFSYDVKMKEKGDIPEGYSVSREKKERFSLILESASTNQTSMYLCASSPPGILMNTEAFFGQGTRLTVV.

The chain uses TRBV13 and TRBJ1-2; weak D call: TRBD1 (6 bases). The CDR3 runs to 18 residues. V lost 0 bases to trimming and J lost 0 bases, with 17 bases between them. Per the germline V gene, CDR1 is PRHDT and CDR2 is FYEKMQ (reference sequence). The CDR3 loop is CASSLGLGQSIANYGYTF. The CDR3 bases are TGTGCCAGCAGCTTAGGCCTCGGACAGTCAATCGCTAACTATGGCTACACCTTC.

V usage is TRBV10-1 and J usage is TRBJ2-7; the D gene is possibly TRBD1 (6 bases). This CDR3 has 13 amino acids. Deletions cut 7 bases from V and 4 bases from J, with 14 bases between. Germline V gives CDR1 WNHNN, CDR2 SYGVQD (reference sequence). This CDR3 is CASTPKDSYEQYF. As DNA, the CDR3 is TGCGCCAGCACCCCGAAGGACAGTTACGAGCAGTACTTC.

This clone came up a few times. The rearrangement joins TRBV19 to TRBJ1-1; 8 nucleotides match TRBD1. The CDR3 is made up of 12 amino acids. Losses at the gene ends were 5 bases for V and 8 bases for J; bases not matched to a gene: 4. The germline CDR1 and CDR2 sequences are LNHDA and SQIVND (reference sequence). CDR3 DNA sequence: TGTGCCAGTAGTCCACAGGGGGTAGAAGCTTTCTTT. This encodes CASSPQGVEAFF. Based on the CDR3 plus reference TRBV19 and TRBJ1-1, the full variable domain is DGGITQSPKYLFRKEGQNVTLSCEQNLNHDAMYWYRQDPGQGLRLIYYSQIVNDFQKGDIAEGYSVSREKKESFPLTVTSAQKNPTAFYLCASSPQGVEAFFGQGTRLTVV.

The J gene is TRBJ2-7, the V gene TRBV4-2; the match to TRBD2 covers 8 bases. The V gene end was trimmed by 0 bases and the J gene end by 3 bases; junction bases not matched to a gene: 7. CDR1 and CDR2 from the germline V gene are LGHNA and YNFKEQ. CDR3 length equals 16 residues. The CDR3 spells CASSQDGAGGSYEQYF. CDR3 DNA sequence: TGTGCCAGCAGCCAAGATGGGGCGGGAGGAAGCTACGAGCAGTACTTC.